Each of the 29 T cell receptor beta chains below was sequenced from the same sample in a study of cytomegalovirus exposure and HLA in healthy donors. The PCR used 60 Vbeta and 13 Jbeta primers. TCRdb keeps only in-frame clones here, not all; method: immunoSEQ multiplex PCR. The sample consists of around 150,000 clones, less than 85% of them appearing once. Material: PBMCs. These receptor sequences come from a man aged 40-50 years in good health and CMV-seronegative.

DNA of the CDR3: TGTGCCTGGAGCATGGGGCTGGATACGCAGTATTTT. Translating gives CAWSMGLDTQYF. The J gene is TRBJ2-3, the V gene TRBV30; D may be TRBD1 (5 bases). The ends were cut back, 3 bases at V and 6 bases at J, with 10 bases in the middle. CDR1 is GTSNPN and CDR2 is SVGIG in the germline V gene (reference sequence). This CDR3 contains 12 residues.

The rearrangement links TRBV5-8 to TRBJ1-5; a possible D gene is TRBD1 (6 bases). V lost 4 bases to trimming and J lost 3 bases, with 8 bases between them. This CDR3 contains 13 residues. From germline, CDR1 is SGHTS and CDR2 YDEGEE. CDR3 region: CASSRDINQPQHF. CDR3 bases: TGTGCCAGCAGCCGGGACATCAATCAGCCCCAGCATTTT.

V and J are TRBV5-1 and TRBJ2-1; 8 bases match TRBD1. The junction had 8 bases not matched to a gene; V was cut back by 3 bases and J by 6 bases. The CDR3 runs 15 residues. Looked up from germline, CDR1 is SGHRS and CDR2 is YFSETQ. This chain's CDR3 is CASSSRGRGPNEQFF. The DNA of the CDR3 is TGCGCCAGCAGCTCCCGTGGCAGGGGGCCCAATGAGCAGTTCTTC.

The rearrangement uses TRBV5-6 and TRBJ1-5, with D possibly being TRBD1 (5 bases). Per the germline V gene, CDR1 is SGHDT and CDR2 is YYEEEE. CDR3 size: 14 residues. Trimming removed 2 bases at V and 3 bases at J, with 9 bases between. The CDR3 DNA reads as TGTGCCAGCAGCTTATGGGGCAACAATCAGCCCCAGCATTTT. Its protein is CASSLWGNNQPQHF.

Here the CDR3 reads CASSSPWGVITGELFF. In DNA form, the CDR3 reads TGTGCCAGCAGCTCCCCCTGGGGGGTTATCACCGGGGAGCTGTTTTTT. The chain recombines TRBV5-7 with TRBJ2-2, with a tentative D call TRBD2 (6 bases). TRBV5-7 is identified as an open reading frame with a role that is uncertain. The CDR3 consists of 16 residues. The ends were cut back, 3 bases at V and 4 bases at J, with 16 bases in the middle.

The chain has TRBV29-1 and TRBJ1-1; the D gene is possibly TRBD1 (6 bases). CDR3 length: 12 residues. Germline loops: CDR1 SQVTM, CDR2 ANQGSEA. V shed 8 bases and J shed 6 bases, with 16 bases lying between them. The CDR3 bases are TGCAGCTCCTTGGGGGGGCACGCTGAAGCTTTCTTT. It yields the protein CSSLGGHAEAFF.

J is TRBJ1-1 and V is TRBV7-9; D unclear. The germline V gene encodes CDR1 SEHNR and CDR2 FQNEAQ (reference sequence). This CDR3 contains 13 residues. The V gene lost 6 bases and the J gene lost 4 bases, with 12 bases spanning the gap. The CDR3 nucleotides are TGTGCCAGCAGTTCGTACGAGGGCACTGAAGCTTTCTTT. Amino acid sequence: CASSSYEGTEAFF.

This clone was observed a handful of times. This chain joins TRBV7-2 and TRBJ1-2; no definite D call. Germline-derived CDR1 and CDR2 are SGHTA and FQGNSA. This CDR3 has 13 amino acids. Deletions cut 5 bases from V and 2 bases from J, with 9 bases between. The CDR3 is CASSPPGNYGYTF. The CDR3 DNA reads TGTGCCAGCAGCCCACCAGGAAACTATGGCTACACCTTC.

The chain carries TRBV6-5 and TRBJ1-6, with D unclear. V was clipped by 6 bases and J by 10 bases, with 19 bases between them. The CDR3 sequence is 15 residues long. From germline, CDR1 is MNHEY and CDR2 SVGAGI. This CDR3 is CASSPTGVMGSPLHF. The CDR3 nucleotides read TGTGCCAGCAGCCCCACCGGGGTTATGGGATCACCCCTCCACTTT.

The V gene is TRBV6-1, the J gene TRBJ1-2; weak D call: TRBD1 (6 bases). V lost 3 bases to trimming and J lost 5 bases, with 16 bases between them. The V gene's germline CDR1 is MNHNS and CDR2 SASEGT. This CDR3 comprises 15 residues. The CDR3 spells CASSDPRTVGYGYTF. CDR3 bases: TGTGCCAGCAGTGACCCTCGGACAGTTGGTTATGGCTACACCTTC.

This chain links TRBV27 with TRBJ2-7; 7 nucleotides match TRBD2. The V gene's germline CDR1 is MNHEY and CDR2 SMNVEV (reference sequence). Unmatched junction bases numbered 6, after V lost 0 bases and J lost 1 base. The CDR3 runs to 16 residues. The CDR3 DNA reads as TGTGCCAGCAGTTTATCTGTTGCGGGGGTTTCCTACGAGCAGTACTTC. Its translation is CASSLSVAGVSYEQYF.

This chain connects TRBV5-1 to TRBJ1-1, with no clear D. In germline, CDR1 is SGHRS, CDR2 YFSETQ. V shed 2 bases and J shed 0 bases, with 8 bases lying between them. The CDR3 runs 14 residues. The CDR3, as DNA: TGCGCCAGCAGCTTACGTAACATGAACACTGAAGCTTTCTTT. Translated: CASSLRNMNTEAFF.

The V call is TRBV28, the J call TRBJ1-2; possible D gene TRBD1, 5 bases. V was trimmed by 6 bases and J by 5 bases, leaving 13 bases between them. CDR1 and CDR2 from the germline V gene are MDHEN and SYDVKM. The length of the CDR3 is 13 residues. In nucleotides, the CDR3 is TGTGCCAGCAGCCGGGGGGACGGATATGGCTACACCTTC. Amino acids: CASSRGDGYGYTF.

The V call is TRBV4-2, the J call TRBJ2-2; D might be TRBD2 (6 bases). The germline gives CDR1 LGHNA, CDR2 YNFKEQ. The CDR3 contains 16 residues. V gave up 5 bases and J gave up 7 bases, with 20 bases separating them. CDR3 bases: TGTGCCAGCAGCGAAGGGATCGGGGCCGGGGGCGGGGAGCTGTTTTTT. Amino acids: CASSEGIGAGGGELFF.

The chain carries TRBV7-3 and TRBJ1-1; a weak D match, TRBD1 (5 bases). Germline V gene lookup returns CDR1 SGHTA and CDR2 FQGTGA. The length of the CDR3 is 14 residues. Trimming pared 2 bases from V and 6 bases from J, leaving 13 bases between. Here the CDR3 DNA reads TGTGCCAGCAGCTTAGGAGCCAGGGCATCTGAAGCTTTCTTT. It yields the protein CASSLGARASEAFF. Full variable domain (outside the CDR3, taken from reference TRBV7-3 and TRBJ1-1): GAGVSQTPSNKVTEKGKYVELRCDPISGHTALYWYRQSLGQGPEFLIYFQGTGAADDSGLPNDRFFAVRPEGSVSTLKIQRTERGDSAVYLCASSLGARASEAFFGQGTRLTVV.

V usage is TRBV5-1 and J usage is TRBJ2-1, with D uncertain. This CDR3 is built from 17 residues. Germline CDR1 reads SGHRS; CDR2 reads YFSETQ. The V end was cut by 2 bases, the J end by 3 bases, with 18 bases between. The CDR3 coding sequence is TGCGCCAGCAGCTTTTCATTCTCAGGTGTCAACTACAATGAGCAGTTCTTC. It codes for CASSFSFSGVNYNEQFF.

The table lists this clone with a few counts. This CDR3 reads CASSGVTDTQYF. CDR3 in DNA: TGTGCCAGCAGCGGAGTCACAGATACGCAGTATTTT. This chain connects TRBV6-6 to TRBJ2-3; D call uncertain. V was cut by 6 bases and J by 2 bases, with 6 bases left in between. CDR1 and CDR2 (germline): MNHNY, SVGAGI (reference sequence). This CDR3 spans 12 amino acids.

For this clone: A junction end diverges from the germline sequence, so it may reflect a read error. The rearrangement joins TRBV6-5 to TRBJ2-7; D not resolved. Germline V CDR1 and CDR2: MNHEY, SVGAGI. CDR3 length: 12 amino acids. CDR3 bases: TGTGCCAGCAGTAACCTTATAGGCGACTTGGACTTC. As protein: CASSNLIGDLDF.

This clone showed up just once. This chain joins TRBV28 and TRBJ2-1, with TRBD2 matching over 14 bases. Germline V gene sequence: CDR1 MDHEN, CDR2 SYDVKM. The CDR3 totals 13 residues. The V gene end was trimmed by 9 bases and the J gene end by 8 bases; junction bases not matched to a gene: 3. CDR3 loop: CASGTSGGDEQFF. The CDR3 DNA sequence: TGTGCCAGTGGGACTAGCGGGGGAGATGAGCAGTTCTTC.

Here the CDR3 reads CASSASSGQETQYF. CDR3 DNA: TGTGCCAGCTCAGCATCTAGCGGCCAAGAGACCCAGTACTTC. The chain recombines TRBV18 with TRBJ2-5; 7 nucleotides agree with TRBD2. CDR1 is KGHSH and CDR2 is LQKENI in the germline V gene. The CDR3 length is 14 residues. Germline trimming cut 5 bases from V and 1 base from J; bases unmatched to any gene: 4.

The chain uses TRBV6-5 and TRBJ2-7, with D possibly matching TRBD2 (6 bases). V lost 4 bases and J 2 bases, leaving 18 bases between the germline ends. Germline lookup yields CDR1 MNHEY and CDR2 SVGAGI. The CDR3 extends over 16 amino acids. CDR3 sequence (DNA): TGTGCCAGCAGTTCTCTTCTTGGGGGGTCTACCTACGAGCAGTACTTC. Its translation: CASSSLLGGSTYEQYF.

The chain recombines TRBV5-1 with TRBJ2-5, with 7 bases matching TRBD1. From germline, CDR1 is SGHRS and CDR2 YFSETQ. This CDR3 is built from 15 residues. V was pared by 4 bases and J by 2 bases, with 8 bases of the junction left unmatched. CDR3: CASSDPNRGQETQYF. The DNA of the CDR3 is TGCGCCAGCAGCGACCCCAACAGGGGACAAGAGACCCAGTACTTC.

This clone has only a few counts. This sequence joins TRBV27 and TRBJ1-6; possibly TRBD1 for D (5 bases). Per the germline V gene, CDR1 is MNHEY and CDR2 is SMNVEV (reference sequence). The ends were cut back, 4 bases at V and 10 bases at J, with 11 bases in the middle. The CDR3 length is 13 residues. The CDR3 reads CASSSGIRSPLHF. As DNA, the CDR3 is TGTGCCAGCAGTTCAGGGATCCGGTCACCCCTCCACTTT.

This chain joins TRBV7-8 and TRBJ2-7; 9 bases align to TRBD2. This CDR3 is 17 amino acids long. Per germline, CDR1 SGHVS and CDR2 FQNEAQ. Trimming at V came to 7 bases and at J to 4 bases, leaving 17 bases not matched to a gene. The CDR3: CASISSRPRGGAYEQYF. The CDR3 nucleotides are TGTGCCAGCATCTCGTCACGTCCTCGCGGGGGGGCATACGAGCAGTACTTC.

The genes are TRBV6-5 and TRBJ2-7, with D hard to call. V dropped 0 bases and J dropped 5 bases, with 5 bases sitting between them. The CDR3 length is 12 residues. Germline V lookup: CDR1 MNHEY, CDR2 SVGAGI. As DNA, the CDR3 is TGTGCCAGCAGTTACTCTGGCCACGAGCAGTACTTC. Translation: CASSYSGHEQYF.

The chain is built from TRBV30 and TRBJ2-7; the D gene is possibly TRBD1 (6 bases). Per the germline V gene, CDR1 is GTSNPN and CDR2 is SVGIG (reference sequence). The CDR3 loop spans 15 amino acids. Trimming shortened V by 3 bases and J by 1 base, and 16 bases separated the two germline ends. Here the CDR3 reads CAWRKQGFPSYEQYF. The DNA for the CDR3 is TGTGCCTGGAGAAAGCAGGGGTTCCCTTCCTACGAGCAGTACTTC.

The chain recombines TRBV6-4 with TRBJ2-1, with a tentative D call TRBD2 (6 bases). Germline values: CDR1 MRHNA, CDR2 SNTAGT. With 6 bases removed from V and 4 bases from J, the gap between germline ends came to 10 bases. The length of the CDR3 is 13 residues. The DNA of the CDR3 is TGTGCCAGCAGCGGCGGGGAGTACAATGAGCAGTTCTTC. Protein product: CASSGGEYNEQFF.

The genes are TRBV19 and TRBJ1-2; D unresolved. Trimming cost V 6 bases and J 2 bases, with 7 bases left between them. CDR1 LNHDA and CDR2 SQIVND come from the germline V gene (reference sequence). CDR3 length: 12 amino acids. Written as DNA, the CDR3 is TGTGCCAGTAGGACACAGAACTATGGCTACACCTTC. Translating gives CASRTQNYGYTF.

This clone appeared once. Sequence at one end of the junction differs from germline and may be a read error. The chain is built from TRBV7-7 and TRBJ2-3; 9 nucleotides align to TRBD1. The CDR3 runs 16 residues. Germline CDR1 reads SSHAT; CDR2 reads FNYEAQ (reference sequence). Written as DNA, the CDR3 is TGTGCTAGCAGCTCCGGAAGGGACAGGGTAACAGATACGCAGTATTTT. Residues: CASSSGRDRVTDTQYF.